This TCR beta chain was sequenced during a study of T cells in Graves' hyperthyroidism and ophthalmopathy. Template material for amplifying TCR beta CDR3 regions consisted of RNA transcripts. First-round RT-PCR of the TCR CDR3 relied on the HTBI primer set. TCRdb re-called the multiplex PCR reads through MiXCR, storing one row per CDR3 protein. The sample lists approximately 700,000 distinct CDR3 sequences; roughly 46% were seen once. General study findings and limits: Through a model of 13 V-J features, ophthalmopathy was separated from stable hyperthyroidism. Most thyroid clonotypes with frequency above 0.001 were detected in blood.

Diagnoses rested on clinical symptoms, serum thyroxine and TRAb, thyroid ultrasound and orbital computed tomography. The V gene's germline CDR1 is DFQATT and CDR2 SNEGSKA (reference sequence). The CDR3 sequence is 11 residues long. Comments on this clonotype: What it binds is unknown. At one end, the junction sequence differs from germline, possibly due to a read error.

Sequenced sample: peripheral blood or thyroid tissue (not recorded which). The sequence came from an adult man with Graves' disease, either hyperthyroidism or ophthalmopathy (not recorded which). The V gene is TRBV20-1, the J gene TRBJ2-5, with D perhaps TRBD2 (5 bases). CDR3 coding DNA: TGCAGTGCCCAAAAGGGAGAGACCGAGTACTTC. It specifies CSAQKGETEYF.